The next 31 T cell receptor beta chains were all read from a single sample in a study of OX40 agonist ivuxolimab in advanced cancers. Only in-frame clones appear in the TCRdb table, and some are missing; sequencing was by immunoSEQ multiplex PCR. The sample has about 70,000 clones, 65% to 90% seen once; the top ten hold more than 0.45%. The sample was CD4+ or CD8+ T cells sorted from blood, taken in a trial of the OX40 agonist ivuxolimab. These receptors were obtained from an adult with an advanced solid tumor such as melanoma, head and neck, liver or kidney cancer.

The rearrangement uses TRBV15 and TRBJ1-5, with D maybe TRBD1 (5 bases). This CDR3 is built from 14 residues. Between the trimmed V and J ends, which lost 2 bases and 3 bases, there was a span of 8 bases. Germline lookup yields CDR1 LNHNV and CDR2 YYDKDF (reference sequence). In DNA form, the CDR3 reads TGTGCCACCAGCAGATCAGGGACCAATCAGCCCCAGCATTTT. Amino acids: CATSRSGTNQPQHF.

The chain has TRBV6-1 and TRBJ2-3; tentatively, D is TRBD1 or TRBD2 (7 bases each). CDR3 length equals 15 residues. Germline loops: CDR1 MNHNS, CDR2 SASEGT. Trimming left V 6 bases short and J 5 bases short, with 18 bases between. The chain's CDR3 is CASRLQGGSGDTQYF. The CDR3, as DNA: TGTGCCAGCAGATTGCAGGGGGGGTCTGGAGATACGCAGTATTTT.

Comments on this clone: The same CDR3 can be traced to other DNA sequences in this sample. The gene calls are TRBV5-1 and TRBJ1-2, with a tentative D call TRBD1 (5 bases). The CDR3 consists of 14 residues. Germline V gene data show CDR1 as SGHRS and CDR2 as YFSETQ. Trimming cost V 0 bases and J 1 base, with 7 bases left between them. As DNA, the CDR3 is TGCGCCAGCAGCTTGGGGGACCGTAACTATGGCTACACCTTC. Translated: CASSLGDRNYGYTF.

The chain combines TRBV11-3 with TRBJ2-7, with 8 bases that match TRBD1. The CDR3 covers 14 residues. Per germline, CDR1 SGHNT and CDR2 YENEEA. V shed 1 base, J shed 3 bases, and the junction held 2 bases outside the gene matches. The CDR3 DNA reads TGTGCCAGCAGCTTAGCGGGACAGGACTACGAGCAGTACTTC. This translates into CASSLAGQDYEQYF.

This rearrangement joins TRBV6-1 to TRBJ1-2; possibly TRBD1 for D (5 bases). In germline, CDR1 is MNHNS, CDR2 SASEGT. Trimming took off 5 bases at V and 2 bases at J, with 9 bases between the two ends. The CDR3 length is 13 residues. The CDR3 loop is CASSWAGNYGYTF. The CDR3 DNA reads TGTGCCAGCAGTTGGGCAGGGAACTATGGCTACACCTTC.

The genes are TRBV18 and TRBJ2-5; TRBD2 agrees at 7 bases. The DNA matches TRBJ2-7 better at its end, which makes the J call doubtful. Germline V gene lookup returns CDR1 KGHSH and CDR2 LQKENI. This CDR3 is built from 15 residues. CDR3: CASSPPSGATYEQYF. For the CDR3, the DNA is TGTGCCAGCTCACCACCAAGCGGGGCTACCTACGAGCAGTACTTC.

The V and J genes are TRBV9 and TRBJ2-4, with D possibly being TRBD2 (5 bases). The CDR3 extends over 13 amino acids. Germline V gene sequence: CDR1 SGDLS, CDR2 YYNGEE. V shed 0 bases and J shed 8 bases, with 9 bases lying between them. The DNA of the CDR3 is TGTGCCAGCAGCGTAGGACACGGGGACATTCAGTACTTC. Translated, it gives CASSVGHGDIQYF.

The chain couples TRBV28 to TRBJ2-7; no clear D. With 5 bases removed from V and 2 bases from J, the gap between germline ends came to 13 bases. Germline assignment: CDR1 MDHEN and CDR2 SYDVKM. CDR3 size: 14 residues. CDR3 in amino acids: CASSTGPATYEQYF. The CDR3 DNA reads TGTGCCAGCAGTACTGGACCCGCTACCTACGAGCAGTACTTC.

The chain employs TRBV2 and TRBJ2-5, with D perhaps TRBD1 (7 bases). Germline V gives CDR1 SNHLY, CDR2 FYNNEI. The CDR3 runs 15 residues. V lost 7 bases and J lost 1, with 16 bases in between. CDR3 bases: TGTGCCAGCACCCCCCGGGGGACAGCCCAAGAGACCCAGTACTTC. This sequence encodes CASTPRGTAQETQYF.

This clone has a single count. The chain carries TRBV30 and TRBJ2-7, with 12 bases matching TRBD1. CDR1 GTSNPN and CDR2 SVGIG come from the germline V gene (reference sequence). Losses at the gene ends were 4 bases for V and 7 bases for J; bases not matched to a gene: 5. This CDR3 contains 13 residues. The CDR3 DNA reads TGTGCCTGGAACCGGGACAGGGGGCTTGAGCAGTACTTC. Amino acid sequence: CAWNRDRGLEQYF.

This chain connects TRBV6-5 to TRBJ2-5; 8 bases agree with TRBD2. The CDR3 sequence is 14 residues long. CDR1 is MNHEY, CDR2 SVGAGI, per germline. Trimming cost V 8 bases and J 0 bases; bases outside gene matches: 5. The CDR3 DNA reads as TGTGCCAGCGGCATAGCGGGGCACCAAGAGACCCAGTACTTC. It codes for CASGIAGHQETQYF.

The chain is built from TRBV7-8 and TRBJ1-1; D is unclear. The germline CDR1 and CDR2 sequences are SGHVS and FQNEAQ. CDR3 length: 17 residues. V shed 5 bases and J shed 1 base, with 20 bases lying between them. The DNA for the CDR3 is TGTGCCAGCAGCAGACGGATAGCCAGTTTGAGGAACACTGAAGCTTTCTTT. It is translated as CASSRRIASLRNTEAFF. The complete variable domain, with remaining parts taken from reference TRBV7-8 and TRBJ1-1, reads GAGVSQSPRYKVAKRGQDVALRCDPISGHVSLFWYQQALGQGPEFLTYFQNEAQLDKSGLPSDRFFAERPEGSVSTLKIQRTQQEDSAVYLCASSRRIASLRNTEAFFGQGTRLTVV.

This rearrangement joins TRBV5-4 to TRBJ1-1; 7 bases fit TRBD1. Germline V lookup: CDR1 SGHNT, CDR2 YYREEE (reference sequence). CDR3 length equals 14 residues. With V trimmed by 0 bases and J by 8 bases, 7 bases remained unmatched. The CDR3: CASSLVDRVSEAFF. CDR3 DNA: TGTGCCAGCAGCTTGGTCGACAGGGTATCCGAAGCTTTCTTT.

The chain joins TRBV19 to TRBJ2-1; a possible D gene is TRBD2 (6 bases). Trimming cost V 1 base and J 2 bases, with 15 bases left between them. The germline V gene encodes CDR1 LNHDA and CDR2 SQIVND (reference sequence). The CDR3 runs to 17 residues. This CDR3 is CASSIGQTRAAYNEQFF. The CDR3 nucleotides are TGTGCCAGTAGTATAGGCCAGACTAGGGCGGCCTACAATGAGCAGTTCTTC.

The chain is built from TRBV19 and TRBJ2-1, with 8 bases lining up with TRBD1. Germline V gene data show CDR1 as LNHDA and CDR2 as SQIVND (reference sequence). The CDR3 is 16 residues long. V lost 3 bases and J lost 4; bases outside the gene matches: 8. CDR3 residues: CASSIVPQGAYNEQFF. The DNA of the CDR3 is TGTGCCAGTAGTATTGTCCCCCAGGGGGCTTACAATGAGCAGTTCTTC.

V usage is TRBV5-1 and J usage is TRBJ2-2, with TRBD1 matching 9 bases. V lost 0 bases to trimming and J lost 1 base; unmatched junction nucleotides: 1. The CDR3 contains 16 residues. Germline V gene sequence: CDR1 SGHRS, CDR2 YFSETQ. CDR3 sequence (DNA): TGCGCCAGCAGCTTGGCGGGACAGGGGAACACCGGGGAGCTGTTTTTT. Translation gives CASSLAGQGNTGELFF.

This clone was seen a handful of times. CDR3 region: CASSMERFGGYTF. The CDR3 DNA sequence: TGTGCCAGTAGTATGGAGCGCTTTGGCGGCTACACCTTC. The chain is built from TRBV19 and TRBJ1-2; D gene ambiguous. The germline V gene has CDR1 LNHDA and CDR2 SQIVND (reference sequence). V was trimmed by 3 bases and J by 8 bases, leaving 13 bases between them. The CDR3 is 13 residues long.

The V gene is TRBV28, the J gene TRBJ1-2, with D maybe TRBD1 (6 bases). The CDR3 has 14 amino acids. Germline-derived CDR1 and CDR2 are MDHEN and SYDVKM. The V gene lost 1 base and the J gene lost 7 bases, with 13 bases spanning the gap. DNA of the CDR3: TGTGCCAGCAGTTTATCTAGACAGGTGACTGGCTACACCTTC. Translating it yields CASSLSRQVTGYTF.

The CDR3 DNA reads TGTGCCAGCAGGCCAGCGGGACAGGGGTACTATGGCTACACCTTC. Its protein is CASRPAGQGYYGYTF. V usage is TRBV6-5 and J usage is TRBJ1-2, with TRBD1 matching over 10 bases. The CDR3 runs 15 residues. Per germline, CDR1 MNHEY and CDR2 SVGAGI. Trimming at V came to 6 bases and at J to 3 bases, leaving 7 bases not matched to a gene.

In this sample, this clone turned up once. V usage is TRBV5-4 and J usage is TRBJ2-6; D unclear. The CDR3 has 15 residues. Looked up from germline, CDR1 is SGHNT and CDR2 is YYREEE (reference sequence). V lost 2 bases and J lost 0, with 6 bases in between. The CDR3 spells CASSLKISGANVLTF. CDR3 DNA sequence: TGTGCCAGCAGCTTAAAGATCTCTGGGGCCAACGTCCTGACTTTC.

The J gene is TRBJ1-6, the V gene TRBV6-1; unclear D gene. This CDR3 is 12 amino acids long. V was trimmed by 6 bases and J by 7 bases, leaving 7 bases between them. Per germline, CDR1 MNHNS and CDR2 SASEGT. Here the CDR3 reads CASRLLNSPLHF. CDR3 nucleotide sequence: TGTGCCAGCAGATTATTAAATTCACCCCTCCACTTT.

The chain employs TRBV5-4 and TRBJ1-4; TRBD1 agrees at 7 bases. Germline V gene data show CDR1 as SGHNT and CDR2 as YYREEE (reference sequence). The CDR3 loop spans 15 amino acids. Trimming took 4 bases from V and 8 from J; bases not matched to a gene: 11. The CDR3, as DNA: TGTGCCAGCAGCCCAGAAAGGGGGCGTGGCGAAAAACTGTTTTTT. Residues: CASSPERGRGEKLFF.

The chain recombines TRBV6-6 with TRBJ2-7, with a possible D match to TRBD1 (5 bases). Trimming removed 6 bases at V and 5 bases at J, with 11 bases between. Germline loops: CDR1 MNHNY, CDR2 SVGAGI (reference sequence). The CDR3 runs to 12 residues. In DNA form, the CDR3 reads TGTGCCAGCAGACTACCAGGGAACGAGCAGTACTTC. It codes for CASRLPGNEQYF.

V is TRBV11-2 and J is TRBJ1-2; 8 bases are a match to TRBD1. Trimming at V came to 5 bases and at J to 7 bases, leaving 3 bases not matched to a gene. CDR3 length: 12 residues. Germline assignment: CDR1 SGHAT and CDR2 FQNNGV. The CDR3 sequence: CASSLGQGGYTF. The CDR3 DNA sequence: TGTGCCAGCAGCCTCGGACAGGGTGGCTACACCTTC.

The chain combines TRBV10-3 with TRBJ1-5; 9 positions agree with TRBD1. Germline CDR1 and CDR2: ENHRY and SYGVKD. This CDR3 contains 13 residues. Losses at the gene ends were 7 bases for V and 6 bases for J; bases not matched to a gene: 4. CDR3 in DNA: TGTGCCATCAAAGACAGGGGGGGTCAGCCCCAGCATTTT. Its protein is CAIKDRGGQPQHF.

The genes are TRBV5-5 and TRBJ1-3; D not resolved. The CDR3 has 15 amino acids. V was shortened by 1 base and J by 0 bases, with 8 bases between the two germline ends. CDR1 is SGHKS, CDR2 YYEKEE, per germline (reference sequence). For the CDR3, the DNA is TGTGCCAGCAGCTTGACGGATGTCTCTGGAAACACCATATATTTT. It translates to CASSLTDVSGNTIYF.

This clone showed up just a few times. The chain links TRBV4-3 to TRBJ2-7, with D perhaps given as TRBD1 or TRBD2 (5 bases each). Germline V gene data show CDR1 as LGHNA and CDR2 as YSLEER. This CDR3 has 15 amino acids. The V and J ends lost 1 base and 0 bases respectively, with 10 bases between them. In DNA form, the CDR3 reads TGCGCCAGCAGCCAAGGGGGGACGATCTCCTACGAGCAGTACTTC. It yields the protein CASSQGGTISYEQYF.

The gene calls are TRBV21-1 and TRBJ2-5. TRBV21-1 is listed as a pseudogene. This CDR3 region has 11 residues. The CDR3 loop reads CASSNQETQYF. In nucleotides, the CDR3 is TGTGCCAGCAGCAACCAAGAGACCCAGTACTTC.

The chain links TRBV5-1 to TRBJ2-5, with 9 bases identical to TRBD1. The germline CDR1 and CDR2 sequences are SGHRS and YFSETQ. Trimming cost V 4 bases and J 9 bases; bases outside gene matches: 19. The length of the CDR3 is 17 residues. CDR3 amino acids: CASSAEQGAQWHGAQYF. Written as DNA, the CDR3 is TGCGCCAGCAGCGCGGAACAGGGGGCGCAATGGCATGGGGCCCAGTACTTC.

The rearrangement links TRBV19 to TRBJ1-1; no definite D call. This CDR3 spans 13 amino acids. V was cut by 6 bases and J by 1 base, with 9 bases left in between. The germline V gene has CDR1 LNHDA and CDR2 SQIVND (reference sequence). The CDR3 DNA reads TGTGCCAGTAGGCCCCGGGCGAACACTGAAGCTTTCTTT. Its translation is CASRPRANTEAFF. Variable domain in full (rest from reference TRBV19 and TRBJ1-1): DGGITQSPKYLFRKEGQNVTLSCEQNLNHDAMYWYRQDPGQGLRLIYYSQIVNDFQKGDIAEGYSVSREKKESFPLTVTSAQKNPTAFYLCASRPRANTEAFFGQGTRLTVV.

The chain uses TRBV9 and TRBJ2-1; 11 bases fit TRBD2. Trimming cost V 0 bases and J 1 base; bases outside gene matches: 6. The CDR3 loop spans 18 amino acids. From germline, CDR1 is SGDLS and CDR2 YYNGEE. CDR3 protein: CASSVVISGGASYNEQFF. The CDR3 region has the DNA TGTGCCAGCAGCGTAGTGATTAGCGGGGGGGCATCCTACAATGAGCAGTTCTTC.